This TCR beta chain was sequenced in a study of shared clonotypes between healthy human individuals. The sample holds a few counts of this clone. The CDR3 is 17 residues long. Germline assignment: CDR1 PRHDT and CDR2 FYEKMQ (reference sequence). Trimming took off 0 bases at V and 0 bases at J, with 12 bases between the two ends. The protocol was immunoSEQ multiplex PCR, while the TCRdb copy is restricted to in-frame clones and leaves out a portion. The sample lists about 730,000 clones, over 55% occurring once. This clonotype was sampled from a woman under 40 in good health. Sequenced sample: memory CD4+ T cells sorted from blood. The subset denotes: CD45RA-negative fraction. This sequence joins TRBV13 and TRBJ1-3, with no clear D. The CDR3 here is CASSLGQDAISGNTIYF. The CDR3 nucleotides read TGTGCCAGCAGCTTAGGCCAAGACGCCATCTCTGGAAACACCATATATTTT.